This TCR beta chain was sequenced for a study of Ad26.COV2.S vaccination and SARS-CoV-2 variants. Study context: Doses of Ad26.COV2.S were injected into muscle once or twice, 56 days apart.

With 4 bases removed from V and 1 base from J, the gap between germline ends came to 7 bases. This CDR3 region has 13 residues. Sample treatment: around 19 received Ad26.COV2.S at low or high dose, single or two shots; five or six received placebo; per-sample allocation not given. All samples were drawn on day 63, counting from the first vaccine or placebo injection. Boston hosted the donor, who was an adult aged 18-55 years. Some clones are missing from TCRdb's copy, which holds only in-frame ones; the method was immunoSEQ multiplex PCR. Altogether about 380,000 clones are present, about 80% being singletons, with the ten largest covering 7% to 9.5%.

The chain links TRBV12-3 or TRBV12-4 to TRBJ1-1; D gene unclear. The specimen comprised peripheral blood, sampled in a trial of Ad26.COV2.S vaccine versus placebo. This receptor was identified in a person aged 18-65 years who received the Ad26.COV2.S COVID-19 vaccine or a placebo. The DNA for the CDR3 is TGTGCCAGCAGTTCTCAGTGGAACACTGAAGCTTTCTTT. Its protein product is CASSSQWNTEAFF.